Listed below are T cell receptor beta chains from one sample, sequenced in a study of CD8+CD57+ T cells in acquired aplastic anemia. TCRdb reprocessed the reads with MiXCR, giving one entry per CDR3 protein. The sample records roughly 160,000 distinct CDR3 sequences, roughly 43% being singletons. The sequencing input was sorted CD4+, CD8+, or CD8+CD57+ T cells (not recorded which) from PBMCs. The receptors here all came from a human donor with aplastic anemia. CDR3s leave out the opening cysteine and the closing phenylalanine or tryptophan.

CDR3aa,v_gene,len,j_gene
ATSDRQGAGETQY,TRBV24-1,13,TRBJ2-5
ASSYDRSSSGNTIY,TRBV28,14,TRBJ1-3
SGQSGDEELF,TRBV29-1,10,TRBJ1-4
ASSIQGIMNTEAF,TRBV19,13,TRBJ1-1
ATSRDGRAGNTIY,TRBV15,13,TRBJ1-3
ASRLAGGAYEQY,TRBV2,12,TRBJ2-7
SAGGQFAEAF,TRBV20-1,10,TRBJ1-1
ASSPGTGEAF,TRBV5-1,10,TRBJ1-1
ASSVRPGAQETQY,TRBV2,13,TRBJ2-5
SAGGLAAEIYNEQF,TRBV20-1,14,TRBJ2-1
ASSVGPGGNSPLH,TRBV9,13,TRBJ1-6
ASSPQSSGNTIY,TRBV9,12,TRBJ1-3
ASSLAGGSPDTQY,TRBV11-1,13,TRBJ2-3
ASRPSGDRGEQF,TRBV7-3,12,TRBJ2-1
ASSMEASGDLTGELF,TRBV19,15,TRBJ2-2
AISPGQVFFYEQY,TRBV10-3,13,TRBJ2-7
SASTAIDYGYT,TRBV20-1,11,TRBJ1-2
ASSLDGGGQPQH,TRBV5-1,12,TRBJ1-5
SAIQQEENTEAF,TRBV20-1,12,TRBJ1-1
ASSVVEGVTDTQY,TRBV9,13,TRBJ2-3
SASSGGTSGEQY,TRBV20-1,12,TRBJ2-7
SATPRGGQDTQY,TRBV20-1,12,TRBJ2-3
SLDTGGQETQY,TRBV29-1,11,TRBJ2-5
ASSQDLRGLRGRGYT,TRBV4-2,15,TRBJ1-2
ASSSSGTVVYGYT,TRBV5-1,13,TRBJ1-2
ASSDRGGQPQH,TRBV2,11,TRBJ1-5
ASRPDRGPYNEQF,TRBV6-5,13,TRBJ2-1